These 32 T cell receptor beta chains originate from one sample sequenced in a study of T cell responses to AZD1222 COVID-19 vaccine. Repertoires were generated with immunoSEQ multiplex PCR, while TCRdb's copy carries only in-frame clones and drops some. Of 160,000 or so clones listed, roughly nine tenths are singletons. The sample was peripheral blood, taken on day 0 of AZD1222 vaccination. The receptors were sampled from an adult in good health.

Concerning this clone: The same CDR3 can be traced to other DNA sequences in this sample. The CDR3 here is CASSLGETQYF. The CDR3 region has the DNA TGTGCCAGCAGTTTAGGGGAGACCCAGTACTTC. The chain is built from TRBV12-3 or TRBV12-4 and TRBJ2-5; D uncertain. The CDR3 runs 11 residues. The V and J ends lost 1 base and 5 bases respectively, with 2 bases between them.

CDR3 DNA: TGTGCCACCAGTGATCGGACAGGGGCATATCAGCCCCAGCATTTT. This translates into CATSDRTGAYQPQHF. This chain connects TRBV24-1 to TRBJ1-5; 9 nucleotides line up with TRBD1. CDR1 is KGHDR and CDR2 is SFDVKD in the germline V gene. Trimming removed 3 bases from V and 5 bases from J; junction bases left unmatched: 4. CDR3 length: 15 residues.

The V call is TRBV7-9, the J call TRBJ2-1; weak D call: TRBD2 (6 bases). The ends were cut back, 5 bases at V and 8 bases at J, with 19 bases in the middle. Looked up from germline, CDR1 is SEHNR and CDR2 is FQNEAQ (reference sequence). CDR3 length: 15 residues. The CDR3 protein is CASSPLKSGLDEQFF. CDR3 nucleotide sequence: TGTGCCAGCAGCCCCCTTAAGTCGGGACTCGATGAGCAGTTCTTC.

The V gene is TRBV19, the J gene TRBJ2-1; D is perhaps TRBD1 (5 bases). There are 16 residues in the CDR3. Germline CDR1 and CDR2: LNHDA and SQIVND (reference sequence). Trimming removed 4 bases from V and 0 bases from J, with 13 bases in between. Written as DNA, the CDR3 is TGTGCCAGTAGTAAGACACCAGGGAACTCCTACAATGAGCAGTTCTTC. This encodes CASSKTPGNSYNEQFF. Full variable domain (missing parts from reference TRBV19 and TRBJ2-1): DGGITQSPKYLFRKEGQNVTLSCEQNLNHDAMYWYRQDPGQGLRLIYYSQIVNDFQKGDIAEGYSVSREKKESFPLTVTSAQKNPTAFYLCASSKTPGNSYNEQFFGPGTRLTVL.

J is TRBJ1-6 and V is TRBV4-3; unclear D gene. CDR3 length: 14 residues. Germline loops: CDR1 LGHNA, CDR2 YSLEER. V was shortened by 0 bases and J by 7 bases, with 7 bases between the two germline ends. The CDR3 nucleotides read TGCGCCAGCAGCCAAGATCGACGAAATTCACCCCTCCACTTT. This gives the protein CASSQDRRNSPLHF.

This clone appeared once. The V gene is TRBV23-1, the J gene TRBJ2-5, with no clear D. TRBV23-1 is an open reading frame, and its role is uncertain. The V end was cut by 8 bases, the J end by 0 bases, with 10 bases between. The CDR3 is made up of 13 amino acids. The CDR3 DNA sequence: TGCGCCAGCTACGACCGAAACCAAGAGACCCAGTACTTC. As protein: CASYDRNQETQYF.

The V gene is TRBV2, the J gene TRBJ1-2; tentative D call: TRBD1 (6 bases). This CDR3 region has 14 residues. Between the trimmed V and J ends, which lost 8 bases and 1 base, there was a span of 14 bases. Germline V gives CDR1 SNHLY, CDR2 FYNNEI. DNA for the CDR3: TGTGCCAGCCGCGGACAGACCGGTAACTATGGCTACACCTTC. Translating it yields CASRGQTGNYGYTF.

The CDR3 reads CASSLGSWGNQPQHF. In DNA form, the CDR3 reads TGTGCCAGCAGCTTAGGATCCTGGGGCAATCAGCCCCAGCATTTT. This chain links TRBV7-2 with TRBJ1-5; D unclear. Germline-derived CDR1 and CDR2 are SGHTA and FQGNSA. This CDR3 region has 15 residues. Trimming left V 1 base short and J 2 bases short, with 9 bases between. Supplemented by reference TRBV7-2 and TRBJ1-5, the full variable domain reads GAGVSQSPSNKVTEKGKDVELRCDPISGHTALYWYRQSLGQGLEFLIYFQGNSAPDKSGLPSDRFSAERTGGSVSTLTIQRTQQEDSAVYLCASSLGSWGNQPQHFGDGTRLSIL.

The chain recombines TRBV6-2 or TRBV6-3 with TRBJ2-5; no reliable D call. Germline V gene lookup returns CDR1 MNHEY and CDR2 SVGEGT. The length of the CDR3 is 13 residues. The ends were cut back, 4 bases at V and 0 bases at J, with 6 bases in the middle. This chain's CDR3 is CASSSEYQETQYF. The CDR3, as DNA: TGTGCCAGCAGTTCAGAATACCAAGAGACCCAGTACTTC.

The chain combines TRBV29-1 with TRBJ2-1; D is unclear. Germline V CDR1 and CDR2: SQVTM, ANQGSEA. Trimming took off 1 base at V and 0 bases at J, with 10 bases between the two ends. The CDR3 runs 15 residues. Here the CDR3 DNA reads TGCAGCGTTGAAGGCATTATGAGCTCCTACAATGAGCAGTTCTTC. The encoded protein is CSVEGIMSSYNEQFF.

The rearrangement uses TRBV4-2 and TRBJ2-7, with 13 bases identical to TRBD2. The CDR3 sequence is 19 residues long. From germline, CDR1 is LGHNA and CDR2 YNFKEQ. J gave up 5 bases and V 2 bases, and 15 bases lay outside the gene matches. As DNA, the CDR3 is TGTGCCAGCAGCCAAAACGAAAAACGGACTAGCGGGAGAGATCACGAGCAGTACTTC. Its translation is CASSQNEKRTSGRDHEQYF.

The V gene is TRBV11-3, the J gene TRBJ2-5; D might be TRBD1 or TRBD2, each matching 5 bases. Germline-derived CDR1 and CDR2 are SGHNT and YENEEA. This CDR3 is 13 amino acids long. V was cut by 4 bases and J by 5 bases, with 11 bases left in between. The CDR3 DNA reads TGTGCCAGCAGCTCCGGGACGCGGGAGACCCAGTACTTC. Its translation is CASSSGTRETQYF.

The chain carries TRBV6-2 or TRBV6-3 and TRBJ2-2, with 10 nucleotides matching TRBD1. CDR1 MNHEY and CDR2 SVGEGT come from the germline V gene. V gave up 0 bases and J gave up 5 bases; unmatched junction bases: 6. This CDR3 spans 17 amino acids. CDR3 bases: TGTGCCAGCAGTTACTCCCGGGACAGGGGATTTACCGGGGAGCTGTTTTTT. This codes for CASSYSRDRGFTGELFF.

V and J are TRBV30 and TRBJ1-1; the match to TRBD1 covers 10 bases. This CDR3 has 17 residues. V trimming: 1 base; J trimming: 0 bases; junction bases outside the gene matches: 8. Germline values: CDR1 GTSNPN, CDR2 SVGIG (reference sequence). In DNA form, the CDR3 reads TGTGCCTGGAGTGGCGGACAGGGGGTAGGGGTGAACACTGAAGCTTTCTTT. Translated: CAWSGGQGVGVNTEAFF.

The chain combines TRBV27 with TRBJ2-3, with 7 positions matching TRBD2. V lost 2 bases, J lost 2 bases, and 1 base stayed unmatched. The V gene's germline CDR1 is MNHEY and CDR2 SMNVEV (reference sequence). The CDR3 has 14 amino acids. The CDR3 DNA reads TGTGCCAGCAGTTTACTAGCGGCCACAGATACGCAGTATTTT. It is translated as CASSLLAATDTQYF.

The CDR3 DNA reads TGTGCCAGCAGTGCTCAGGGCAGCTCCTACAATGAGCAGTTCTTC. Its translation is CASSAQGSSYNEQFF. The genes are TRBV2 and TRBJ2-1, with a weak D call TRBD1 (5 bases). The V gene lost 4 bases and the J gene lost 0 bases, with 10 bases spanning the gap. The germline CDR1 and CDR2 sequences are SNHLY and FYNNEI. The CDR3 is made up of 15 amino acids.

The chain combines TRBV5-1 with TRBJ1-2; D ambiguous. Trimming took off 1 base at V and 1 base at J, with 8 bases between the two ends. This CDR3 region has 14 residues. The germline V gene has CDR1 SGHRS and CDR2 YFSETQ. The CDR3 bases are TGCGCCAGCAGCTTGTCAGTCAGTAACTATGGCTACACCTTC. Translating gives CASSLSVSNYGYTF.

The chain combines TRBV2 with TRBJ2-1, with 11 bases aligning to TRBD1. Germline V gives CDR1 SNHLY, CDR2 FYNNEI. The CDR3 contains 12 residues. V lost 6 bases to trimming and J lost 9 bases; unmatched junction nucleotides: 1. In DNA form, the CDR3 reads TGTGCCAGCAGGGACAGGGGGCCTGAGCAGTTCTTC. It specifies CASRDRGPEQFF.

The chain recombines TRBV5-1 with TRBJ2-1; perhaps D is TRBD1 or TRBD2 (5 bases each). The germline V gene has CDR1 SGHRS and CDR2 YFSETQ. There are 14 residues in the CDR3. V was clipped by 4 bases and J by 9 bases, with 17 bases between them. The CDR3 DNA is TGCGCCAGCAGCAGCGGTCAGACTGGGGGTGAGCAGTTCTTC. It codes for CASSSGQTGGEQFF.

This chain joins TRBV28 and TRBJ1-3; D not certain. The CDR3 is made up of 13 amino acids. The V end was cut by 10 bases, the J end by 0 bases, with 10 bases between. CDR1 MDHEN and CDR2 SYDVKM come from the germline V gene. For the CDR3, the DNA is TGTGCCATTCGCGAGAGCTCTGGAAACACCATATATTTT. Translated, it gives CAIRESSGNTIYF.

CDR3 nucleotides: TGTGCCAGTGTTAGGTGTGAGCAGTTCTTC. Translation: CASVRCEQFF. The V gene is TRBV14, the J gene TRBJ2-1; D remains unclear. Trimming took off 9 bases at V and 9 bases at J, with 9 bases between the two ends. The CDR3 contains 10 residues. Germline V gene lookup returns CDR1 SGHDN and CDR2 FVKESK.

This chain joins TRBV7-6 and TRBJ2-7, with D possibly called TRBD1 or TRBD2 (6 bases each). The germline V gene encodes CDR1 SGHVS and CDR2 FNYEAQ. The CDR3 length is 16 residues. Between the trimmed V and J ends, which lost 1 base and 6 bases, there was a span of 19 bases. The CDR3 reads CASSLGHGGRDFEQYF. In DNA form, the CDR3 reads TGTGCCAGCAGCTTAGGTCATGGGGGGCGCGATTTCGAGCAGTACTTC.

The chain has TRBV30 and TRBJ2-7; 11 nucleotides match TRBD2. The CDR3 totals 17 residues. V gave up 2 bases and J gave up 2 bases; unmatched junction bases: 11. Germline CDR1 is GTSNPN and CDR2 is SVGIG (reference sequence). In DNA form, the CDR3 reads TGTGCCTGGAGTACAGAACCCGGACTAGCGGGCCCCTACGAGCAGTACTTC. Encoded protein: CAWSTEPGLAGPYEQYF.

The V call is TRBV11-2, the J call TRBJ1-2, with D possibly being TRBD1 (6 bases). Looked up from germline, CDR1 is SGHAT and CDR2 is FQNNGV. Trimming shortened V by 5 bases and J by 4 bases, and 11 bases separated the two germline ends. This CDR3 contains 13 residues. The CDR3 loop is CASSPTDSYGYTF. The CDR3 nucleotides are TGTGCCAGCAGCCCGACGGACAGCTATGGCTACACCTTC.

The chain uses TRBV28 and TRBJ1-5; D not resolved. V was trimmed by 2 bases and J by 1 base, leaving 12 bases between them. Germline CDR1 reads MDHEN; CDR2 reads SYDVKM. This CDR3 has 16 amino acids. The CDR3 is CASSLPSRGSNQPQHF. CDR3 bases: TGTGCCAGCAGTTTACCGTCAAGAGGGAGCAATCAGCCCCAGCATTTT.

This clone was picked up one time. The chain carries TRBV20-1 and TRBJ2-6; D unresolved. Trimming took off 3 bases at V and 0 bases at J, with 9 bases between the two ends. The germline V gene has CDR1 DFQATT and CDR2 SNEGSKA (reference sequence). The CDR3 consists of 15 residues. This chain's CDR3 is CSASGPGSGANVLTF. In DNA form, the CDR3 reads TGCAGTGCTAGTGGACCAGGCTCTGGGGCCAACGTCCTGACTTTC.

To note about this clone: Other DNA sequences from this sample encode an identical CDR3 as well. V is TRBV9 and J is TRBJ2-7; TRBD2 aligns across 7 bases. The CDR3 runs to 14 residues. The V gene end was trimmed by 0 bases and the J gene end by 2 bases; junction bases not matched to a gene: 2. The V gene's germline CDR1 is SGDLS and CDR2 YYNGEE. The CDR3 loop reads CASSVGAGAYEQYF. DNA of the CDR3: TGTGCCAGCAGCGTAGGGGCGGGAGCCTACGAGCAGTACTTC.

J is TRBJ1-1 and V is TRBV6-2 or TRBV6-3; no reliable D call. Trimming removed 4 bases from V and 5 bases from J, with 11 bases in between. The CDR3 contains 13 residues. Germline V gene data show CDR1 as MNHEY and CDR2 as SVGEGT. DNA for the CDR3: TGTGCCAGCAGTTTCGTGGGGAGGACTGAAGCTTTCTTT. As protein: CASSFVGRTEAFF.

There are a few counts of this clone. This chain joins TRBV7-4 and TRBJ2-7; D is unclear. The V end lost 5 bases, the J end lost 3 bases, and 5 bases lay between the germline ends. The length of the CDR3 is 11 residues. CDR1 and CDR2 from the germline V gene are SGHVT and SQSDAQ. The CDR3 here is CASSPFYEQYF. CDR3 DNA: TGTGCCAGCAGCCCCTTCTACGAGCAGTACTTC.

This rearrangement joins TRBV6-2 or TRBV6-3 to TRBJ2-1; TRBD1 or TRBD2 may be the D gene (6 bases each). V was shortened by 6 bases and J by 3 bases, with 18 bases between the two germline ends. The CDR3 contains 16 residues. From germline, CDR1 is MNHEY and CDR2 SVGEGT. In DNA form, the CDR3 reads TGTGCCAGCAGCTCCATCGGGGGCGGGAACTACAATGAGCAGTTCTTC. This codes for CASSSIGGGNYNEQFF.

The genes are TRBV24-1 and TRBJ2-5; 16 nucleotides align to TRBD2. V was pared by 4 bases and J by 5 bases, with 15 bases of the junction left unmatched. The germline gives CDR1 KGHDR, CDR2 SFDVKD. The length of the CDR3 is 20 residues. CDR3 protein: CATSETGTSGRAGRLETQYF. DNA for the CDR3: TGTGCCACCAGTGAAACCGGGACTAGCGGGAGGGCCGGTCGGTTGGAGACCCAGTACTTC.

Only a few counts were recorded for this clone. V is TRBV4-2 and J is TRBJ2-2; D assignment may be TRBD1 or TRBD2 (6 bases each). The germline CDR1 and CDR2 sequences are LGHNA and YNFKEQ. V gave up 0 bases and J gave up 7 bases, with 12 bases separating them. CDR3 size: 15 residues. The DNA for the CDR3 is TGTGCCAGCAGCCAAGAACTAGGGGGGCTCGGGGAGCTGTTTTTT. This sequence encodes CASSQELGGLGELFF.